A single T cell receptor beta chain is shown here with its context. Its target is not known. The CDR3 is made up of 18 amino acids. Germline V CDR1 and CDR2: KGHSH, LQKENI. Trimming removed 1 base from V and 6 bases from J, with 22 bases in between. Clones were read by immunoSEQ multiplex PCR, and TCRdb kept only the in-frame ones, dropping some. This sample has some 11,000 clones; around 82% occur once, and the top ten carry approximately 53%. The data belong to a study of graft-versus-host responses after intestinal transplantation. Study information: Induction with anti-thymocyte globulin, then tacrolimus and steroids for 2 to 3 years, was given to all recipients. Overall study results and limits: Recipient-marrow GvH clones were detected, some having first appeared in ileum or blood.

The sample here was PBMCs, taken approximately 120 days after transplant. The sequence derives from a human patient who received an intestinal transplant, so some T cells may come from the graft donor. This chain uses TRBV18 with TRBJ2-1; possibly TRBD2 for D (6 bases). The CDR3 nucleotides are TGTGCCAGCTCACCACGGGATGCAGCGGGTATTCCTAGCAATGAGCAGTTCTTC. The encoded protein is CASSPRDAAGIPSNEQFF.